One sample yielded the 3 T cell receptor beta chains listed below, sequenced in a study of shared clonotypes between healthy human individuals. Only in-frame clones appear in the TCRdb table, and some are missing; sequencing was by immunoSEQ multiplex PCR. The repertoire holds fewer than 550,000 clones, with over 75% as singletons. Sequenced sample: PBMCs. Receptors originate from a woman between 35 and 50 years old in good health. Some clones in this sample may be carry-over from other donors' samples.

The CDR3 spells CSVERRESYNEQFF. The CDR3 bases are TGCAGCGTTGAAAGGCGGGAGAGCTACAATGAGCAGTTCTTC. V and J are TRBV29-1 and TRBJ2-1, with 7 bases identical to TRBD2. CDR1 and CDR2 from the germline V gene are SQVTM and ANQGSEA. The CDR3 has 14 residues. The trim removed 2 bases at V and 3 bases at J, leaving 4 bases unmatched.

This clone was observed once. The V call is TRBV2, the J call TRBJ1-4; D might be TRBD1 (5 bases). The germline V gene has CDR1 SNHLY and CDR2 FYNNEI. V lost 6 bases, J lost 1 base, and 18 bases lay in between. CDR3 size: 17 residues. The DNA for the CDR3 is TGTGCCAGCAGCTCCACAGGATTAGGAGGAACTAATGAAAAACTGTTTTTT. Protein sequence: CASSSTGLGGTNEKLFF.

This chain joins TRBV2 and TRBJ1-1; a possible D gene is TRBD1 (5 bases). In germline, CDR1 is SNHLY, CDR2 FYNNEI. Trimming stripped 8 bases from V and 3 bases from J, with 13 bases between. This CDR3 spans 13 amino acids. CDR3 sequence: CASLVAGDTEAFF. The CDR3 DNA follows: TGTGCCAGCCTTGTCGCGGGGGACACTGAAGCTTTCTTT.